This paragraph covers one TCR beta chain sequence. The data are from a study of technical replicates of blood from several donors. This CDR3 is built from 16 residues. The germline V gene has CDR1 MNHNS and CDR2 SASEGT. V lost 4 bases and J 1 base, leaving 16 bases between the germline ends. Sequencing was performed with immunoSEQ multiplex PCR; in TCRdb, only in-frame clones are kept and a portion is missing. The sample lists about 12,000 clones, approximately 93% occurring once. The receptor comes from a human donor in good health. The specimen sequenced was PBMCs. The chain couples TRBV6-1 to TRBJ1-1, with no clear D. CDR3: CASSGLRVWENTEAFF. The CDR3 coding sequence is TGTGCCAGCAGTGGACTGCGGGTCTGGGAGAACACTGAAGCTTTCTTT.